This TCR beta chain emerged from a study of T cell repertoires in ileal Crohn's disease. Study background: All patients had surgery for stricturing (61%) or penetrating (roughly 39%) disease. About half received postoperative treatment, about a dozen with thiopurines and under 20 anti-TNF. Study-wide findings and caveats: Clonality above 26.8% at surgery always came with endoscopic recurrence. Compared with non-smokers, active smokers at surgery showed more clonal expansions.

The data were produced by immunoSEQ multiplex PCR, yet TCRdb's version contains in-frame clones alone and is incomplete. Of 13,000 to 15,000 clones listed, around four fifths are singletons. Of note for this clone: The target antigen is unknown.

The germline V and J ends were trimmed by 4 bases and 8 bases, with 21 bases remaining between them. This CDR3 is 15 amino acids long. The germline CDR1 and CDR2 sequences are SGHRS and YFSETQ. Sequenced input: ileal tissue. The clonotype was recovered from an adult with Crohn's disease. The V call is TRBV5-1, the J call TRBJ1-2; possibly TRBD1 for D (6 bases). CDR3 bases: TGCGCCAGCAGCCCAGGAGAGAACAGGGTGAACGGCTACACCTTC. Its translation is CASSPGENRVNGYTF.